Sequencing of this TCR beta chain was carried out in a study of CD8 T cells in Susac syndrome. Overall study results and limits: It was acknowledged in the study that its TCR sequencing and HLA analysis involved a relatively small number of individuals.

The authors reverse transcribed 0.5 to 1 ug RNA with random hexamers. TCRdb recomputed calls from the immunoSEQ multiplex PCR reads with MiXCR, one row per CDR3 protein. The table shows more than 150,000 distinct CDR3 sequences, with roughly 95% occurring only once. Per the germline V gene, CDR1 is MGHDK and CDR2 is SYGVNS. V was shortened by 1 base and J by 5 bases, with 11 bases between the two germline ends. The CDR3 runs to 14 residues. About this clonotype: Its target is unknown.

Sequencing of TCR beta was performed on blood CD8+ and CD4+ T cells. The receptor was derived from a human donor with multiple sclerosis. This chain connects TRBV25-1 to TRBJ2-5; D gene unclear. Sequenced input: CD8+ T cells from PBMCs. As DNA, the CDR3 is TGTGCCAGCAGTGAATGGAACCTCGGGGAGACCCAGTACTTC. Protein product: CASSEWNLGETQYF.